Listed here are 27 T cell receptor beta chains from one sample, sequenced in a study of blood T cell repertoires in COVID-19. TCRdb keeps only in-frame clones here, not all; method: immunoSEQ multiplex PCR. The data show 93,000 or so clones, approximately 89% seen once. The sample was peripheral blood. The receptors come from an elderly woman in a cohort sampled during active COVID-19.

The chain has TRBV6-5 and TRBJ1-1, with no clear D. Trimming stripped 5 bases from V and 14 bases from J, with 21 bases between. Germline V CDR1 and CDR2: MNHEY, SVGAGI. The CDR3 runs 13 residues. The chain's CDR3 is CASSHREGPASFF. The DNA for the CDR3 is TGTGCCAGCAGTCATCGAGAGGGCCCAGCCAGCTTCTTT.

The V gene is TRBV5-1, the J gene TRBJ2-7; 8 bases fit TRBD2. V trimming: 7 bases; J trimming: 4 bases; junction bases outside the gene matches: 13. This CDR3 contains 15 residues. Germline V lookup: CDR1 SGHRS, CDR2 YFSETQ. CDR3 loop: CASYQGAGGRYEQYF. The CDR3 nucleotides are TGCGCCAGCTACCAAGGGGCGGGAGGCAGGTACGAGCAGTACTTC.

This clone was counted a few times. This chain connects TRBV2 to TRBJ2-7, with D unresolved. Per the germline V gene, CDR1 is SNHLY and CDR2 is FYNNEI. The V and J ends lost 8 bases and 1 base respectively, with 12 bases between them. This CDR3 is built from 13 residues. CDR3 loop: CASATSTSYEQYF. The CDR3 DNA is TGTGCCAGCGCCACCTCCACTTCCTACGAGCAGTACTTC.

J is TRBJ2-1 and V is TRBV3-1 (or the pseudogene TRBV3-2), with D perhaps matching TRBD2 (5 bases). CDR1 and CDR2 (germline): LGHDT, YNNKEL (reference sequence). With 0 bases removed from V and 5 bases from J, the gap between germline ends came to 14 bases. This CDR3 spans 16 amino acids. The CDR3 DNA reads as TGTGCCAGCAGCCAAGAAGAACTAGTATTGAACAATGAGCAGTTCTTC. Its translation: CASSQEELVLNNEQFF.

The genes are TRBV18 and TRBJ2-3; D is possibly TRBD2 (6 bases). Germline V lookup: CDR1 KGHSH, CDR2 LQKENI. CDR3 length equals 14 residues. Trimming removed 3 bases from V and 7 bases from J, with 14 bases in between. CDR3 residues: CASSPRSGKNTQYF. The CDR3 coding sequence is TGTGCCAGCTCACCCCGTAGCGGAAAGAATACGCAGTATTTT.

This clone was seen once. The gene calls are TRBV29-1 and TRBJ1-1, with D maybe TRBD1 (6 bases). Germline assignment: CDR1 SQVTM and CDR2 ANQGSEA. Trimming took 1 base from V and 8 from J, leaving 20 bases between them. The length of the CDR3 is 15 residues. In DNA form, the CDR3 reads TGCAGCGTTGAAGCGTTACCGAGAACCGGGACAGAAGCTTTCTTT. This codes for CSVEALPRTGTEAFF.

CDR3 in amino acids: CASSDVVAGENEQFF. Written as DNA, the CDR3 is TGTGCCAGCAGTGATGTGGTAGCGGGAGAGAATGAGCAGTTCTTC. This chain uses TRBV6-1 with TRBJ2-1; 9 nucleotides align to TRBD2. V shed 3 bases and J 7 bases; nucleotides not matched to a gene: 7. The CDR3 contains 15 residues. Germline V gene lookup returns CDR1 MNHNS and CDR2 SASEGT.

The chain recombines TRBV19 with TRBJ2-1; the D gene is possibly TRBD1 (5 bases). Trimming pared 10 bases from V and 15 bases from J, leaving 16 bases between. This CDR3 comprises 10 residues. The germline gives CDR1 LNHDA, CDR2 SQIVND (reference sequence). The CDR3 region is CATPWAGWFF. In DNA, the CDR3 is TGTGCCACTCCCTGGGCAGGGTGGTTCTTC.

This chain joins TRBV5-1 and TRBJ2-1; 9 nucleotides agree with TRBD2. The ends lost 0 bases at V and 8 bases at J; junction bases unmatched: 6. Germline V gene lookup returns CDR1 SGHRS and CDR2 YFSETQ. The CDR3 sequence is 15 residues long. The chain's CDR3 is CASSLVVAGVDEQFF. The CDR3 DNA sequence: TGCGCCAGCAGCTTGGTAGTAGCGGGAGTTGATGAGCAGTTCTTC.

The rearrangement links TRBV5-1 to TRBJ1-5; a weak D match, TRBD1 (5 bases). Germline assignment: CDR1 SGHRS and CDR2 YFSETQ. This CDR3 spans 15 amino acids. V lost 1 base and J 6 bases, leaving 14 bases between the germline ends. The DNA of the CDR3 is TGCGCCAGCAGCTTGTCCGGGCAGGGCGGTCAGCCCCAGCATTTT. This encodes CASSLSGQGGQPQHF.

This clone was recorded a few times. The V and J genes are TRBV11-2 and TRBJ2-7; maybe TRBD2 (5 bases). The V end was cut by 0 bases, the J end by 4 bases, with 16 bases between. The CDR3 has 16 residues. Germline V CDR1 and CDR2: SGHAT, FQNNGV. CDR3 sequence reads: CASSLDRSSGVYEQYF. CDR3 DNA sequence: TGTGCCAGCAGCTTAGATCGGAGCAGCGGTGTTTACGAGCAGTACTTC.

J is TRBJ1-2 and V is TRBV15; D is uncertain. CDR1 and CDR2 from the germline V gene are LNHNV and YYDKDF (reference sequence). V was cut by 3 bases and J by 0 bases, with 14 bases left in between. CDR3 length: 16 amino acids. The DNA of the CDR3 is TGTGCCACCAGCAGGCCCCACCTTGTAGCTAACTATGGCTACACCTTC. This translates into CATSRPHLVANYGYTF.

In this sample, this clone turned up a few times. The chain recombines TRBV24-1 with TRBJ1-5, with TRBD1 identical over 9 bases. This CDR3 is 14 amino acids long. Germline V gene sequence: CDR1 KGHDR, CDR2 SFDVKD. V lost 4 bases, J lost 5 bases, and 2 bases stayed unmatched. The CDR3, as DNA: TGTGCCACCAGTGACCGGACAGGGGATCAGCCCCAGCATTTT. Its protein product is CATSDRTGDQPQHF.

This clone was observed a single time. The rearrangement joins TRBV19 to TRBJ2-1; 8 positions agree with TRBD1. Per the germline V gene, CDR1 is LNHDA and CDR2 is SQIVND (reference sequence). Trimming at V came to 8 bases and at J to 2 bases, leaving 8 bases not matched to a gene. The CDR3 is 15 residues long. The CDR3 bases are TGTGCCAGTGAAAACCGGGACAGGCCCTACAATGAGCAGTTCTTC. Protein product: CASENRDRPYNEQFF. Combining the CDR3 with reference TRBV19 and TRBJ2-1 gives the whole variable domain DGGITQSPKYLFRKEGQNVTLSCEQNLNHDAMYWYRQDPGQGLRLIYYSQIVNDFQKGDIAEGYSVSREKKESFPLTVTSAQKNPTAFYLCASENRDRPYNEQFFGPGTRLTVL.

The V gene is TRBV9, the J gene TRBJ1-1; 9 bases are shared with TRBD1. The CDR3 is made up of 17 amino acids. V shed 4 bases and J 5 bases; nucleotides not matched to a gene: 15. Germline V gene data show CDR1 as SGDLS and CDR2 as YYNGEE. The CDR3 region is CASSRTLTRTGETEAFF. The CDR3 DNA reads TGTGCCAGCAGCCGCACCCTTACAAGGACAGGGGAAACTGAAGCTTTCTTT.

The V gene is TRBV6-5, the J gene TRBJ2-4; tentative D call: TRBD1 (5 bases). The CDR3 has 15 residues. V gave up 6 bases and J gave up 2 bases, with 14 bases separating them. CDR1 MNHEY and CDR2 SVGAGI come from the germline V gene. CDR3 residues: CASRTRDNPKNIQYF. In nucleotides, the CDR3 is TGTGCCAGCAGGACCAGGGATAACCCCAAAAACATTCAGTACTTC.

The rearrangement joins TRBV28 to TRBJ2-1, with 9 bases lining up with TRBD2. This CDR3 spans 14 amino acids. With 11 bases clipped from V and 2 bases from J, the junction kept 7 bases outside the gene matches. The germline V gene has CDR1 MDHEN and CDR2 SYDVKM. The CDR3 bases are TGTGCCGGGGCGGGAGGGGGAACCTACAATGAGCAGTTCTTC. This encodes CAGAGGGTYNEQFF.

V and J are TRBV7-2 and TRBJ2-1, with TRBD2 identical over 12 bases. Losses at the gene ends were 4 bases for V and 1 base for J; bases not matched to a gene: 2. There are 16 residues in the CDR3. The germline V gene encodes CDR1 SGHTA and CDR2 FQGNSA. CDR3 sequence reads: CASSSLAGGSYNEQFF. The CDR3 nucleotides are TGTGCCAGCAGCTCTCTAGCGGGAGGGTCCTACAATGAGCAGTTCTTC.

The rearrangement uses TRBV19 and TRBJ1-3; no firm D call. CDR1 LNHDA and CDR2 SQIVND come from the germline V gene (reference sequence). CDR3 length: 19 amino acids. Trimming removed 2 bases at V and 0 bases at J, with 20 bases between. As DNA, the CDR3 is TGTGCCAGTAGTATAAGCCCGGGCAGACTATCGGACTCTGGAAACACCATATATTTT. Amino acid sequence: CASSISPGRLSDSGNTIYF.

This clone was seen more than once but under ten times. The chain links TRBV19 to TRBJ2-1; 8 bases are shared with TRBD2. Losses at the gene ends were 5 bases for V and 9 bases for J; bases not matched to a gene: 9. The CDR3 extends over 14 amino acids. Germline V lookup: CDR1 LNHDA, CDR2 SQIVND (reference sequence). CDR3 sequence: CASSLGLVESEQFF. CDR3 in DNA: TGTGCCAGTAGTCTGGGACTAGTGGAGAGTGAGCAGTTCTTC.

The rearrangement links TRBV4-1 to TRBJ1-2, with no clear D. The V gene's germline CDR1 is MGHRA and CDR2 YSYEKL. This CDR3 comprises 15 residues. Trimming stripped 0 bases from V and 0 bases from J, with 8 bases between. This CDR3 reads CASSQEQSANYGYTF. Here the CDR3 DNA reads TGCGCCAGCAGCCAAGAACAGTCAGCTAACTATGGCTACACCTTC.

The gene calls are TRBV5-1 and TRBJ1-4; no reliable D call. V dropped 5 bases and J dropped 7 bases, with 21 bases sitting between them. The CDR3 runs 16 residues. Germline-derived CDR1 and CDR2 are SGHRS and YFSETQ. The chain's CDR3 is CASSPPTSGSGEKLFF. The CDR3 region has the DNA TGCGCCAGCAGTCCACCCACGAGTGGTTCCGGTGAAAAACTGTTTTTT.

In DNA, the CDR3 is TGTGCCAGCTTACCCGGGACAGGGACCTACAATGAGCAGTTCTTC. It specifies CASLPGTGTYNEQFF. This chain connects TRBV5-6 to TRBJ2-1, with 9 bases matching TRBD1. V lost 7 bases and J lost 2; bases outside the gene matches: 7. The CDR3 is 15 residues long. The germline V gene encodes CDR1 SGHDT and CDR2 YYEEEE.

In this sample, this clone turned up once. The chain joins TRBV20-1 to TRBJ2-1, with 10 bases that match TRBD2. This CDR3 has 18 amino acids. The V and J ends lost 3 bases and 1 base, in that order; junction bases with no gene match: 12. Germline V gene lookup returns CDR1 DFQATT and CDR2 SNEGSKA (reference sequence). CDR3 sequence reads: CSASGFLAGVGSYNEQFF. CDR3 bases: TGCAGTGCTAGTGGGTTCCTAGCGGGAGTGGGGTCCTACAATGAGCAGTTCTTC.

Only one count was recorded for this clone. The rearrangement joins TRBV7-9 to TRBJ2-1; possible D gene TRBD1, 6 bases. The CDR3 contains 15 residues. V lost 5 bases and J lost 0, with 11 bases in between. Germline values: CDR1 SEHNR, CDR2 FQNEAQ (reference sequence). The CDR3 region has the DNA TGTGCCAGCAGCGAGAAAGGGGGCTCCTACAATGAGCAGTTCTTC. Translating gives CASSEKGGSYNEQFF.

The chain is built from TRBV10-3 and TRBJ2-7; D not resolved. V was trimmed by 0 bases and J by 0 bases, leaving 6 bases between them. In germline, CDR1 is ENHRY, CDR2 SYGVKD. The CDR3 has 14 residues. This chain's CDR3 is CAISESGSSYEQYF. CDR3 DNA sequence: TGTGCCATCAGTGAGTCGGGCAGCTCCTACGAGCAGTACTTC.

V usage is TRBV28 and J usage is TRBJ2-7; TRBD2 agrees at 8 bases. CDR1 and CDR2 (germline): MDHEN, SYDVKM. V trimming: 2 bases; J trimming: 7 bases; junction bases outside the gene matches: 7. This CDR3 region has 14 residues. In DNA, the CDR3 is TGTGCCAGCAGTTTACGCGGACTAGCTGGTGAGCAGTACTTC. Translated: CASSLRGLAGEQYF.